This T cell receptor (beta chain) was recovered during a study of cytomegalovirus exposure and HLA in healthy donors (TCRdb year 2017). Study-wide context: According to an earlier analysis of a few hundred of the donors, some 180 million T cells yielded over 90 million unique TCR beta sequences and around 300 Gb of sequence data. Approximately 310 gigabases of sequencing data and tens of millions of unique TCR sequences were included in an early release covering around 650 HLA-typed donors. The genetic ancestry cluster associated with self-reported Caucasian donors included 70% to 85% of the 398 genotyped donors. The study aimed to test whether cataloging public T cell receptors could reveal signatures of past pathogen exposure. The study used immunosequencing to profile the T cell repertoires of some 600 subjects and linked those repertoires to cytomegalovirus serostatus. Along with the approximately 700-subject first cohort, a separate validation cohort of approximately 110 different subjects was used. High-throughput TCR immunosequencing, statistical association of individual TCRs with disease status, and machine learning were combined to predict cytomegalovirus infection status. In a later analysis, previously published TCR beta repertoires from roughly 710 donors were re-analyzed and high-resolution HLA genotyping was added so that TCR occurrence patterns could be studied. In the later analysis, no new phenotypic data were used to find candidate immune exposures; instead, reliance was placed on TCR beta sequences and their occurrence across donors. An earlier analysis of nearly 600 of the donors applied high-throughput TCR beta sequencing to assess whether each TCR beta V gene segment acted as functional or pseudogenic. Donor age, sex, ethnicity and CMV serostatus were compiled together with the repertoire data. A later genetic analysis took genome-wide SNP genotypes for 398 of the 666 donors and used that subset as a discovery cohort. Every repertoire in the discovery cohort had been generated on one and the same sequencing platform. Class I and class II HLA loci were covered by the typing at four-digit resolution. The number of donors typed differed by locus, with 629-630 for A, B, C, DRB1 and DQB1, around 500 for DQA1, nearly 610 for DPA1, and some 450 for DPB1. Because of strong linkage in the cohort, roughly five DR-DQ haplotypes were treated as single units for association and clustering. On average, around 200,000 unique TCR beta nucleotide sequences were sequenced per donor among some 420 genotyped donors of the cohort, with roughly 19% of those sequences being non-productive.

Libraries were prepared through the immunoSEQ multiplex PCR assay. A mixture of 60 forward primers for TCR Vbeta segments and 13 reverse primers for TCR Jbeta segments was used in the multiplex PCR. Amplification of the CDR3 region of rearranged TCR beta genes was performed with a multiplex PCR assay on genomic DNA. The Illumina HiSeq System was used to sequence the amplified TCR beta libraries as 87-base-pair reads. Regarding the original processing steps: Across the roughly 670 repertoires, a later analysis counted some 81 million unique TCR beta chains, some 11 million of which were shared by at least two donors. Raw reads were error-corrected and collapsed into unique sequences by a nearest-neighbor algorithm in which closely related sequences were merged to remove PCR and sequencing errors. V, D and J gene segments were assigned by aligning CDR3 sequences to IMGT reference sequences. For a sequence to be retained, a match of at least six nucleotides was required to both a V gene segment and a J gene segment. A rearrangement counted as productive if the CDR3 had no stop codons and remained in frame with V and J, and every other rearrangement counted as non-productive. CDR3 was defined by IMGT convention, running from the second conserved V-encoded cysteine to the conserved J-encoded phenylalanine. Sequences without an unambiguous match to a single V gene segment were excluded from the earlier analysis of a few hundred of the donors. In an earlier analysis of a few hundred of the donors, V segments were called functional above 56.7% productive rearrangements and were called segregating when the between-donor standard deviation exceeded 5%. A statistical classification framework was built to diagnose cytomegalovirus status from the catalog of TCR beta chain sequences. A later analysis assigned V and J genes by comparing TCR nucleotide sequences with IMGT/GENE-DB human TR gene sequences. The TCRdist pipeline was used in a later analysis to assign CDR3 sequences and most-parsimonious VDJ recombination scenarios. In a later analysis, each TCR beta chain was defined by its CDR3 amino acid sequence together with its V-gene family, and reads without a unique V-gene family were excluded. A later analysis removed roughly 590 highly shared, low-generation-probability nucleotide sequences to deal with suspected cross-contamination and a sequencing artifact. In a later analysis, a clonal expansion index for each public chain was calculated from normalized within-repertoire ranks of inferred template counts. In a later analysis, generation probabilities were computed with a VDJ recombination model fitted to out-of-frame rearrangements, and the resulting probabilities were checked against IGoR. Hypergeometric tests were used in a later analysis to score TCR-TCR, TCR-HLA and TCR-CMV co-occurrence, with a repertoire-size bias correction applied to the TCR pairs. In a later analysis, false discovery rates were estimated by permuting HLA or CMV assignments 20 times. A later analysis grouped co-occurring TCRs with DBSCAN, adding TCRdist sequence similarity when clustering within HLA-allele-positive subsets. For co-occurrence clustering, repertoires with fewer than 30,000 or more than 120,000 public chains were excluded, along with roughly five repertoires with anomalous nucleotide sharing. Drawn from immuneACCESS, this table holds only the in-frame rearrangements with V and J called that TCRdb kept. Clones are partly lost; checked studies trace under half to an unresolved V gene and leave the rest unexplained. V, J and clone size are those of that table, while D and trimming were read from the DNA. For this sample there are 120,000 or so clones; about 79% appear just once. The ten largest clones take up about 3.3% of the sample.

In total, more than 500 healthy bone marrow donors made up the cohort. At the time of sampling, all cohort members were nominally healthy, though unrecorded immune exposures were likely present. The donor was CMV seronegative and was included in the group of several hundred seronegative cohort members. A peripheral blood sample was collected from each donor, and TCR beta sequencing was performed on peripheral blood mononuclear cells. Genomic DNA was extracted from the blood cell samples with the Qiagen DNeasy Blood Extraction Kit. Taken from the germline V gene, the CDR1 and CDR2 loops are LGHNA and YSLEER. The CDR3 sequence holds 15 residues, the cysteine and phenylalanine included. Here the CDR3 DNA is all that survives: 45 bases in frame from base 1. Relative to germline, V is 0 bases shorter and J is 3 bases shorter, with 9 bases between their ends. On the study overall, not on this receptor specifically: HLA typing was unavailable for some donors at each locus, so association tests used only the typed subset. The earlier analysis of some 560 of the donors excluded approximately 17 rarely observed V segments, including chromosome 9 orphons, because counts were too low. Most TCR sequences were seen in very few donors, while some public TCRs were found in many individuals. The classifier was reported to diagnose cytomegalovirus status with high specificity and sensitivity in both the original and validation cohorts. In a later analysis, TCR association rates were found to vary across HLA loci, with the most associated TCRs seen for DRB1 alleles and the fewest for HLA-C alleles. The authors suggested that the approach could potentially be generalized to other disease states and immunological phenotypes. Three of the identified cytomegalovirus-associated TCR beta chains were confirmed in vitro to be specific for cytomegalovirus antigens. V-gene and J-gene trimming of TCR beta chains was associated with a missense DCLRE1C variant in a later genetic analysis, and the association was replicated in an independent cohort. A later analysis found that most CMV-associated TCR beta chains appeared HLA-restricted, with HLA associations seemingly driven largely by CMV exposure. The study gave a list of under 200 TCR beta chains associated with cytomegalovirus. Compared with the 666-donor mean, donors in an Asian-associated ancestry cluster had fewer N-insertions in productive TCRs, according to a later genetic analysis. The 87-base-pair reads could not distinguish some IMGT-functional V segments, including TRBV6-2 and TRBV6-3, so those segments were excluded. A cluster of highly shared sequence variants was judged likely to be a technical artifact of the sequencing pipeline. A later analysis associated 15,000 to 20,000 TCR beta sequences with specific HLA alleles at a false discovery rate of 0.05. Compared with equally common non-associated chains, HLA-associated TCR beta chains in a later analysis were more clonally expanded and had lower generation probabilities. In an earlier analysis of around 600 of the donors, most TCR beta V segments appeared in productive rearrangements about 90% or about 30% of the time, broadly matching IMGT annotations. CMV serostatus was the only immune exposure information available for the cohort. A further reported finding was that TCR beta sequences accurately predicted the HLA-A and HLA-B alleles for most subjects in the first cohort. Linkage disequilibrium might explain the correlated functional status among segregating V segments, but an unknown experimental factor could not be excluded. According to a later analysis, parvovirus B19, influenza, CMV and Epstein-Barr virus appeared linked to several top co-occurrence clusters. Only TCR beta chains were sequenced in this cohort, and the absence of alpha or paired-chain data limited detectable features. Sequencing depth was assumed to be roughly uniform across donors in the presence/absence analyses, though that assumption may not hold. When HLA alleles, especially DR and DQ, strongly co-occurred, TCR associations were difficult to assign to individual alleles.

About this clone: The antigen this receptor binds is unknown. No much larger clone exists at a distance of one base, and base qualities are not known.

The clonotype was recovered from a woman in her 50s in good health and CMV-seronegative. The sequencing sample was made of PBMCs. The V and J genes are TRBV4-3 and TRBJ1-5; the D gene assignment is ambiguous. The encoded CDR3 is CASSQDPGVNQPQHF. The DNA is as follows: TGCGCCAGCAGCCAAGATCCCGGGGTCAATCAGCCCCAGCATTTT.